Listed here are 27 T cell receptor beta chains from one sample, sequenced in a study of cytomegalovirus exposure and HLA in healthy donors. The PCR contained 60 Vbeta and 13 Jbeta primers. Some clones are missing from TCRdb's copy, which holds only in-frame ones; the method was immunoSEQ multiplex PCR. The sample shows about 190,000 clones, roughly 80% of them seen only once. The sample consisted of PBMCs. All receptors come from a woman aged 18 to 35 in good health and CMV-seronegative.

V usage is TRBV7-6 and J usage is TRBJ2-7, with 9 nucleotides matching TRBD1. This CDR3 comprises 18 residues. J was trimmed by 9 bases and V by 4 bases; bases with no gene match: 22. Germline CDR1 is SGHVS and CDR2 is FNYEAQ. CDR3 sequence reads: CASSSHRGRRPTCFGQYV. For the CDR3, the DNA is TGTGCCAGCAGCTCCCACAGGGGGCGACGGCCGACCTGTTTTGGGCAGTACGTC.

This rearrangement joins TRBV7-2 to TRBJ2-1; 8 bases agree with TRBD2. The V and J ends lost 2 bases and 8 bases, in that order; junction bases with no gene match: 5. There are 14 residues in the CDR3. Germline loops: CDR1 SGHTA, CDR2 FQGNSA. As DNA, the CDR3 is TGTGCCAGCAGCTTAAAAGCGGGAGCCCATGAGCAGTTCTTC. As protein: CASSLKAGAHEQFF.

The count of this clone is one. The chain carries TRBV28 and TRBJ1-5, with TRBD1 as a possible D gene (6 bases). Germline V lookup: CDR1 MDHEN, CDR2 SYDVKM. V lost 11 bases to trimming and J lost 4 bases, with 15 bases between them. This CDR3 spans 13 amino acids. The CDR3 protein is CAAGGDTNQPQHF. The CDR3 DNA is TGTGCCGCGGGAGGGGACACAAATCAGCCCCAGCATTTT.

The genes are TRBV7-9 and TRBJ1-2, with D unresolved. The CDR3 contains 12 residues. From germline, CDR1 is SEHNR and CDR2 FQNEAQ (reference sequence). With 5 bases removed from V and 4 bases from J, the gap between germline ends came to 8 bases. Here the CDR3 DNA reads TGTGCCAGCAGCCAGGAGGTCTATGGCTACACCTTC. The encoded protein is CASSQEVYGYTF.

The V gene is TRBV27, the J gene TRBJ1-5; D uncertain. Trimming stripped 4 bases from V and 1 base from J, with 11 bases between. CDR1 is MNHEY and CDR2 is SMNVEV in the germline V gene (reference sequence). This CDR3 region has 15 residues. In DNA, the CDR3 is TGTGCCAGCAGTTCAATACGTCGGAGCAATCAGCCCCAGCATTTT. Its translation: CASSSIRRSNQPQHF.

The rearrangement uses TRBV10-2 and TRBJ2-7, with TRBD2 matching 11 bases. Germline CDR1 WSHSY, CDR2 SAAADI. The CDR3 is 14 amino acids. The trim removed 4 bases at V and 6 bases at J, leaving 5 bases unmatched. CDR3 protein: CASSALAGAGEQYV. The CDR3, as DNA: TGCGCCAGCAGTGCACTAGCGGGAGCGGGCGAGCAGTACGTC.

The table lists this clone with a few counts. CDR3 bases: TGTGCCAGCAGCCCACACGAGACCCAGTACTTC. It codes for CASSPHETQYF. The V call is TRBV11-2, the J call TRBJ2-5; D not certain. This CDR3 region has 11 residues. V lost 5 bases and J lost 5, with 6 bases in between. Germline V gives CDR1 SGHAT, CDR2 FQNNGV.

The chain uses TRBV21-1 and TRBJ2-1; the DNA was not used to check the table's D call, TRBD2. TRBV21-1 is an annotated pseudogene. This CDR3 contains 21 residues. The CDR3 reads CASSTSDTKCVGGRSRHEQFF. The CDR3 DNA follows: TGTGCCAGCAGCACTAGTGACACGAAGTGTGTTGGCGGGAGATCGAGGCATGAGCAGTTCTTC.

The V and J genes are TRBV28 and TRBJ2-7; a possible D gene is TRBD2 (6 bases). This CDR3 comprises 12 residues. Deletions cut 3 bases from V and 3 bases from J, with 6 bases between. Germline CDR1 reads MDHEN; CDR2 reads SYDVKM. DNA of the CDR3: TGTGCCAGCAGTTTGGGGGGCTACGAGCAGTACTTC. It specifies CASSLGGYEQYF.

The chain uses TRBV13 and TRBJ2-7, with 8 bases that match TRBD1. The trim removed 6 bases at V and 1 base at J, leaving 11 bases unmatched. This CDR3 contains 16 residues. Germline V lookup: CDR1 PRHDT, CDR2 FYEKMQ (reference sequence). CDR3 nucleotide sequence: TGTGCCAGCAGTATTGGACAGGGCCTAGGGTCCTACGAGCAGTACTTC. Its translation: CASSIGQGLGSYEQYF.

This clone appeared a few times. One junction end does not reproduce the germline sequence, and a read error may be involved. The CDR3, as DNA: TGTGCCAGCAGCCAAGGCCAGCGGGTATTATTC. Translation: CASSQGQRVLF. This chain links TRBV4-2 with TRBJ2-7; a possible D gene is TRBD2 (6 bases). The CDR3 extends over 11 amino acids. Germline V gene data show CDR1 as LGHNA and CDR2 as YNFKEQ.

The chain is built from TRBV5-4 and TRBJ2-7, with 8 bases identical to TRBD2. V lost 1 base to trimming and J lost 2 bases; unmatched junction nucleotides: 5. CDR3 length equals 15 residues. From germline, CDR1 is SGHNT and CDR2 YYREEE (reference sequence). The CDR3 sequence is CASSLLTGGPYEQYF. The CDR3 nucleotides are TGTGCCAGCAGCTTGTTGACGGGAGGGCCCTACGAGCAGTACTTC.

This clone was seen just once. The V gene is TRBV27, the J gene TRBJ1-5; TRBD1 matches 7 bases. Trimming at V came to 4 bases and at J to 6 bases, leaving 3 bases not matched to a gene. The CDR3 contains 13 residues. CDR1 MNHEY and CDR2 SMNVEV come from the germline V gene (reference sequence). This CDR3 reads CASSSTGIQPQHF. Here the CDR3 DNA reads TGTGCCAGCAGTTCGACAGGGATTCAGCCCCAGCATTTT.

The chain has TRBV5-5 and TRBJ2-5, with D tentatively TRBD2 (5 bases). The length of the CDR3 is 13 residues. Germline values: CDR1 SGHKS, CDR2 YYEKEE (reference sequence). V was pared by 7 bases and J by 3 bases, with 13 bases between. CDR3 DNA: TGTGCCAGCCGTGCAGCCGGGGAAGAGACCCAGTACTTC. This sequence encodes CASRAAGEETQYF.

CDR3 sequence reads: CASSEKVGQNSPLHF. The CDR3 DNA reads TGTGCCAGCAGCGAGAAGGTGGGGCAAAATTCACCCCTCCACTTT. The rearrangement uses TRBV9 and TRBJ1-6, with D maybe TRBD1 (5 bases). Germline V gene sequence: CDR1 SGDLS, CDR2 YYNGEE. The CDR3 extends over 15 amino acids. The V and J ends lost 3 bases and 7 bases respectively, with 14 bases between them.

The chain combines TRBV30 with TRBJ2-4, with a possible D match to TRBD1 (6 bases). From germline, CDR1 is GTSNPN and CDR2 SVGIG (reference sequence). V lost 2 bases to trimming and J lost 6 bases, with 11 bases between them. The CDR3 is 13 residues long. The CDR3 is CAWSMDSANIQYF. Written as DNA, the CDR3 is TGTGCCTGGAGTATGGACAGTGCAAACATTCAGTACTTC.

About this clone: No conserved phenylalanine or tryptophan is present at the end of the CDR3, so a read error is the likely explanation. V and J are TRBV7-9 and TRBJ1-1; a possible D gene is TRBD1 (5 bases). This CDR3 is built from 14 residues. Germline-derived CDR1 and CDR2 are SEHNR and FQNEAQ (reference sequence). V shed 6 bases and J shed 3 bases, with 14 bases lying between them. DNA for the CDR3: TGTGCCAGCAGGGCCTCGGGACTGTACACTGAAGCTTTCCTT. Residues: CASRASGLYTEAFL.

This clone has more than one count but fewer than ten. The V and J genes are TRBV6-5 and TRBJ2-1; 11 bases match TRBD2. Germline loops: CDR1 MNHEY, CDR2 SVGAGI. Trimming took 6 bases from V and 11 from J; bases not matched to a gene: 3. This CDR3 is 12 amino acids long. The CDR3 DNA reads TGTGCCAGCAGAGGGACTAGCGGCAAGCAGTTCTTC. It encodes CASRGTSGKQFF.

The chain is built from TRBV6-4 and TRBJ2-1, with TRBD2 as a possible D gene (5 bases). CDR3 length: 15 residues. CDR1 MRHNA and CDR2 SNTAGT come from the germline V gene. The germline V and J ends were trimmed by 5 bases and 3 bases, with 14 bases remaining between them. The CDR3 DNA sequence: TGTGCCAGCAGTCAAACTCGGGAAAGCTACAATGAGCAGTTCTTC. This encodes CASSQTRESYNEQFF.

The chain carries TRBV6-5 and TRBJ1-1, with a weak D call TRBD1 (5 bases). V was clipped by 5 bases and J by 1 base, with 14 bases between them. Germline V lookup: CDR1 MNHEY, CDR2 SVGAGI. CDR3 length: 15 amino acids. The CDR3 bases are TGTGCCAGCAGTCCCTCAGGGCGTAGGAACACTGAAGCTTTCTTT. It translates to CASSPSGRRNTEAFF.

This clone was seen only once. This chain connects TRBV10-2 to TRBJ1-3; TRBD1 might be the D (5 bases). The germline V and J ends were trimmed by 10 bases and 0 bases, with 13 bases remaining between them. This CDR3 has 14 amino acids. Per the germline V gene, CDR1 is WSHSY and CDR2 is SAAADI. The CDR3 DNA sequence: TGCGCCACCGTCGACAGTTCCTCTGGAAACACCATATATTTT. It codes for CATVDSSSGNTIYF.

This clone appeared once. This sequence joins TRBV4-3 and TRBJ1-6; D might be TRBD1 (6 bases). The CDR3 sequence is 17 residues long. Germline V CDR1 and CDR2: LGHNA, YSLEER. V shed 3 bases and J shed 1 base, with 13 bases lying between them. CDR3: CASSQIRTGSYNSPLHF. The CDR3 bases are TGCGCCAGCAGCCAGATACGAACAGGGTCCTATAATTCACCCCTCCACTTT.

This clone came up many times. V usage is TRBV12-5 and J usage is TRBJ1-1; the D is unclear. Germline CDR1 and CDR2: LGHNT and FRNRAP. The CDR3 is 15 amino acids. Trimming left V 6 bases short and J 0 bases short, with 14 bases between. CDR3 loop: CASGVESALNTEAFF. In nucleotides, the CDR3 is TGTGCTAGTGGAGTAGAAAGCGCTTTGAACACTGAAGCTTTCTTT. The full variable domain, completed using reference TRBV12-5 and TRBJ1-1, is DARVTQTPRHKVTEMGQEVTMRCQPILGHNTVFWYRQTMMQGLELLAYFRNRAPLDDSGMPKDRFSAEMPDATLATLKIQPSEPRDSAVYFCASGVESALNTEAFFGQGTRLTVV.

V and J are TRBV2 and TRBJ1-1; D unclear. Germline V CDR1 and CDR2: SNHLY, FYNNEI. The length of the CDR3 is 16 residues. With 9 bases removed from V and 1 base from J, the gap between germline ends came to 21 bases. The CDR3 loop reads CASSEYSRSSNTEAFF. CDR3 sequence (DNA): TGTGCCAGTTCAGAGTACAGTCGATCCTCGAACACTGAAGCTTTCTTT.

The chain recombines TRBV28 with TRBJ1-1, with 8 bases lining up with TRBD1. The CDR3 sequence is 17 residues long. Trimming at V came to 3 bases and at J to 11 bases, leaving 20 bases not matched to a gene. CDR1 is MDHEN, CDR2 SYDVKM, per germline. The CDR3 coding sequence is TGTGCCAGCAGTTTTATTTCGCAGGGGGCGACTAATCGGTTGGCTTTCTTT. Protein product: CASSFISQGATNRLAFF.

This chain uses TRBV7-9 with TRBJ2-3; D remains ambiguous. The ends were cut back, 4 bases at V and 3 bases at J, with 8 bases in the middle. The CDR3 is 13 amino acids. Looked up from germline, CDR1 is SEHNR and CDR2 is FQNEAQ (reference sequence). In nucleotides, the CDR3 is TGTGCCAGCAGCTCTGCGTCAACAGATACGCAGTATTTT. This encodes CASSSASTDTQYF. The variable domain in full, with the rest retrieved from reference TRBV7-9 and TRBJ2-3, is DTGVSQNPRHKITKRGQNVTFRCDPISEHNRLYWYRQTLGQGPEFLTYFQNEAQLEKSRLLSDRFSAERPKGSFSTLEIQRTEQGDSAMYLCASSSASTDTQYFGPGTRLTVL.

The chain joins TRBV6-5 to TRBJ2-2; D is unclear. The CDR3 spans 14 residues. From germline, CDR1 is MNHEY and CDR2 SVGAGI. V lost 7 bases and J lost 4, with 13 bases in between. The CDR3 here is CASIPAGATGELFF. The CDR3 coding sequence is TGTGCCAGCATCCCGGCCGGAGCCACCGGGGAGCTGTTTTTT.